One and the same sample provided the 3 T cell receptor beta chains below, sequenced in a study of identical twins (dated by TCRdb to about 2016). Library preparation used 5' RACE. Reads for this sample came from an Illumina HiSeq 2000. The raw public data were reprocessed by TCRdb itself: fastp quality trimming at Q25, MiXCR clonotype calling, in-frame beta chains only. Rows are unified per CDR3 protein, each entry keeping the most common DNA and genes. In this sample the table shows about 240,000 distinct CDR3 sequences, about 13% of which occur a single time. The leading ten clones occupy 4% to 5% of the sample. The same specimen was also included in a second study, on yellow fever vaccine responses in identical twins.

Specimen: memory (CD45RO+) T cells sorted from blood. The sample's cell subset or site label is to be understood as: CD45RO+ enriched T cells. Receptors originate from a woman aged 18-29 years in good health.

The table lists this clonotype with many counts. The V call is TRBV7-9, the J call TRBJ2-3; 7 nucleotides match TRBD2. CDR1 SEHNR and CDR2 FQNEAQ come from the germline V gene (reference sequence). V lost 5 bases and J lost 5; bases outside the gene matches: 7. The CDR3 has 14 residues. The CDR3 DNA reads as TGTGCCAGCAGCGGGAGCGGGAATCAAGATACGCAGTATTTT. It translates to CASSGSGNQDTQYF.

This clonotype was observed a few times. The chain joins TRBV20-1 to TRBJ2-4, with D possibly matching TRBD2 (5 bases). The CDR3 spans 15 residues. Per the germline V gene, CDR1 is DFQATT and CDR2 is SNEGSKA (reference sequence). Trimming cost V 6 bases and J 2 bases, with 17 bases left between them. Here the CDR3 reads CSAEGLSFPKNIQYF. Here the CDR3 DNA reads TGCAGTGCCGAGGGTCTTTCGTTTCCCAAAAACATTCAGTACTTC.

This clonotype was recorded a few times. The chain combines TRBV5-1 with TRBJ2-7, with 10 positions matching TRBD2. V shed 6 bases, J shed 7 bases, and the junction held 19 bases outside the gene matches. The germline CDR1 and CDR2 sequences are SGHRS and YFSETQ. This CDR3 comprises 17 residues. Written as DNA, the CDR3 is TGCGCCAGCACGAAGGCTAGCGGGAGTTCGCCCCAGGGGGAGCAGTACTTC. It yields the protein CASTKASGSSPQGEQYF.